This TCR beta chain is drawn from a study of cytomegalovirus exposure and HLA in healthy donors (dated by TCRdb to between 2016 and 2019). About the investigation overall: An earlier analysis of several hundred of the donors reported 276 Gb of sequence data and 95 million to 120 million unique TCR beta sequences obtained from around 180 million T cells. Roughly 290 gigabases of sequencing data and around 90 million unique TCR sequences made up an early release that covered 500 to 700 HLA-typed donors. Of the 300 to 500 genotyped donors, approximately 80% were placed in the genetic ancestry cluster associated with self-reported Caucasian donors. The study aimed to test whether signatures of past pathogen exposure could be identified by cataloging public T cell receptors. The T cell repertoires of 666 subjects were profiled by immunosequencing and related to cytomegalovirus serostatus. Along with the approximately 700-subject first cohort, a separate validation cohort of over 90 different subjects was used. To predict cytomegalovirus infection status, the study brought together high-throughput TCR immunosequencing, statistical association of individual TCRs with disease status, and machine learning. To study patterns of TCR occurrence, a later analysis re-analyzed previously published TCR beta repertoires from around 660 donors and added high-resolution HLA genotyping. In the later analysis, no new phenotypic data were used to find candidate immune exposures; instead, reliance was placed on TCR beta sequences and their occurrence across donors. An earlier analysis of 500 to 650 of the donors applied high-throughput TCR beta sequencing to assess whether each TCR beta V gene segment acted as functional or pseudogenic. Alongside the repertoire data, information on donor age, sex, ethnicity and CMV serostatus was compiled. Genome-wide SNP genotypes for about three fifths of the roughly 670 donors were used in a later genetic analysis, which treated that subset as a discovery cohort. All discovery cohort repertoires had been generated on a single sequencing platform. HLA typing included class I and class II loci at four-digit resolution. The number of donors typed differed by locus, with roughly 620-630 for A, B, C, DRB1 and DQB1, roughly 550 for DQA1, 600 to 610 for DPA1, and around 450 for DPB1. Four to six DR-DQ haplotypes were handled as single units for association and clustering, since linkage in the cohort was strong. On average, around 200,000 unique TCR beta nucleotide sequences were sequenced per donor among a few hundred genotyped donors of the cohort, with roughly 20% of those sequences being non-productive. What the work shows at the level of the full study, not this receptor alone: Because HLA typing was unavailable for some donors at each locus, only the typed subset was used in association tests. For the cohort, immune exposure information was limited to CMV serostatus. The classifier was reported to diagnose cytomegalovirus status with high specificity and sensitivity in both the original cohort and the validation cohort. According to a later genetic analysis, donors in an Asian-associated ancestry cluster had fewer N-insertions in productive TCRs than the roughly 700-donor mean. A later analysis associated approximately 17,000 TCR beta sequences with specific HLA alleles at a false discovery rate of 0.05. Because counts were too low, around 17 rarely observed V segments, including chromosome 9 orphons, were left out of the earlier analysis of several hundred of the donors. When HLA alleles, especially DR and DQ, strongly co-occurred, TCR associations were difficult to assign to individual alleles. The study gave a list of about 150 TCR beta chains associated with cytomegalovirus. Most CMV-associated TCR beta chains appeared to be HLA-restricted in a later analysis, and the HLA associations seemed to be driven largely by CMV exposure. In an earlier analysis of 587 of the donors, most TCR beta V segments were observed in productive rearrangements about 90% or about 30% of the time, broadly matching IMGT annotations. It was suggested by the authors that the approach could potentially be generalized to other disease states and immunological phenotypes. A later genetic analysis associated a missense DCLRE1C variant with V-gene and J-gene trimming of TCR beta chains, and an independent cohort replicated the association. In a later analysis, the rate of TCR association differed among HLA loci, with DRB1 alleles having the most associated TCRs and HLA-C alleles having the fewest. According to a later analysis, parvovirus B19, influenza, CMV and Epstein-Barr virus appeared linked to several top co-occurrence clusters. A few of the identified cytomegalovirus-associated TCR beta chains were confirmed in vitro to be specific for cytomegalovirus antigens. A further reported finding was that TCR beta sequences accurately predicted the HLA-A and HLA-B alleles for most subjects in the first cohort. Across donors, most TCR sequences were observed very rarely, whereas some public TCRs were present in many individuals. In this cohort, only TCR beta chains were sequenced, and detectable features were limited by the absence of alpha or paired-chain data. A later analysis found that HLA-associated TCR beta chains were more clonally expanded and had lower generation probabilities than equally common non-associated chains. The presence/absence analyses assumed that sequencing depth was roughly uniform across donors, and that assumption may not be true. A cluster of highly shared sequence variants was judged likely to be a technical artifact of the sequencing pipeline. Correlated functional status among segregating V segments might reflect linkage disequilibrium, but an unknown experimental factor could not be ruled out.

The cohort comprised under 700 healthy bone marrow donors. Cohort members were all nominally healthy when sampled, although unrecorded immune exposures were likely present. The donor tested CMV seropositive and was one of the 289 seropositive cohort members. Every donor gave a peripheral blood sample, and the peripheral blood mononuclear cells from that sample were used for TCR beta sequencing. Genomic DNA extraction from the blood cell samples was performed with the Qiagen DNeasy Blood Extraction Kit. In regard to this clone: What antigen it recognizes has not been identified. The input lacks base qualities; no much larger clone sits a single base away.

Library prep was done by the immunoSEQ multiplex PCR assay. A mixture of 60 forward primers for TCR Vbeta segments and 13 reverse primers for TCR Jbeta segments was used in the multiplex PCR. Amplification of the CDR3 region of rearranged TCR beta genes was performed with a multiplex PCR assay on genomic DNA. On the Illumina HiSeq System, the amplified TCR beta libraries were sequenced as 87-base-pair reads. Per the source publication's procedure: A later analysis counted about 80 million unique TCR beta chains across the 500 to 850 repertoires, and roughly 9.9 million of these chains were shared by at least two donors. A nearest-neighbor algorithm error-corrected the raw reads and collapsed the reads into unique sequences, merging closely related sequences to remove PCR and sequencing errors. V, D and J gene segments were assigned by aligning CDR3 sequences to IMGT reference sequences. For a sequence to be retained, a match of at least six nucleotides to both a V gene segment and a J gene segment was required. Rearrangements were classified as productive when the CDR3 lacked stop codons and remained in frame with V and J, and all other rearrangements were classified as non-productive. CDR3 was defined according to IMGT convention as the region running from the second conserved V-encoded cysteine to the conserved J-encoded phenylalanine. The earlier analysis of roughly 590 of the donors excluded any sequence lacking an unambiguous match to a single V gene segment. An earlier analysis of approximately 590 of the donors classified V segments as functional when productive rearrangements were above 56.7% and as segregating when the standard deviation between donors was above 5%. A statistical classification framework was built to diagnose cytomegalovirus status from the catalog of TCR beta chain sequences. V and J gene assignment, in a later analysis, came from comparing TCR nucleotide sequences with IMGT/GENE-DB human TR gene sequences. In a later analysis, CDR3 sequences and most-parsimonious VDJ recombination scenarios were assigned using the TCRdist pipeline. In a later analysis, each TCR beta chain was defined by its CDR3 amino acid sequence together with its V-gene family, and reads lacking a unique V-gene family were excluded. A later analysis removed over 500 highly shared, low-generation-probability nucleotide sequences to deal with suspected cross-contamination and a sequencing artifact. For each public chain, a later analysis derived a clonal expansion index from normalized ranks of inferred template counts within each repertoire. In a later analysis, generation probabilities were computed with a VDJ recombination model fitted to out-of-frame rearrangements, and the resulting probabilities were checked against IGoR. In a later analysis, TCR-TCR, TCR-HLA and TCR-CMV co-occurrence was scored with hypergeometric tests, and a repertoire-size bias correction was applied to TCR pairs. In a later analysis, false discovery rates were estimated by permuting HLA or CMV assignments 20 times. A later analysis grouped co-occurring TCRs with DBSCAN, adding TCRdist sequence similarity when clustering within HLA-allele-positive subsets. Repertoires with fewer than 30,000 or more than 120,000 public chains were left out of co-occurrence clustering, as were four to six repertoires with anomalous nucleotide sharing. TCRdb obtained this table from immuneACCESS and retained in-frame rearrangements with V and J assigned. These tables miss some clones; where compared with another copy, unresolved V genes account for less than half of the shortfall, and the remainder is unexplained. That table is the source of V, J and clone size, and D and trimming were worked out from the DNA. Recorded for this sample are 150,000 to 200,000 clones; more than 65% of them occurred a single time. The ten largest clones capture about 6% of the sample.

The sequence was obtained from a woman in her twenties or thirties in good health and CMV-seropositive. The sequenced material came from PBMCs.

CDR3 sequence: CASSDELSTDTQYF. The sequence in DNA is TGTGCCAGCAGTGATGAGCTCAGCACAGATACGCAGTATTTT. The V gene is TRBV25-1 and the J gene is TRBJ2-3; no D gene is confidently identified. The CDR3 contains 14 residues, cysteine and phenylalanine counted. Only CDR3 DNA is held: 42 bases, read in frame from base 1. Per the germline V gene, MGHDK is the CDR1 and SYGVNS is the CDR2. The trim is 3 bases for V and 0 bases for J, with a gap of 7 bases between the germline ends. Outside the CDR3, residues come from the reference TRBV25-1 and TRBJ2-3 proteins, so the full variable domain is: EADIYQTPRYLVIGTGKKITLECSQTMGHDKMYWYQQDPGMELHLIHYSYGVNSTEKGDLSSESTVSRIRTEHFPLTLESARPSHTSQYLCASSDELSTDTQYFGPGTRLTVL.